This note documents a single TCR beta chain sequence. Its antigen is as yet unknown. The sample is drawn from a study of PD-1 blockade in classical Hodgkin lymphoma. Study-wide points: The authors excluded patients who started nivolumab under 1 year after ASCT. Significant TCR diversity gains by C4D1 occurred in CD4+ but not CD8+ cells.

The V and J ends lost 3 bases and 1 base respectively, with 13 bases between them. The CDR3 spans 15 residues. CDR1 is SGHRS, CDR2 YFSETQ, per germline. Data came from immunoSEQ multiplex PCR; TCRdb stores just in-frame clones and leaves some out. Among about 4,200 clones listed, about 89% were seen once. Each and every patient relapsed after autologous stem cell transplantation, and patients got differing brentuximab vedotin exposure. Starting with thawed PBMCs, CD4+ T cells were purified by magnetic negative selection. This clonotype was sampled from a human donor with classical Hodgkin lymphoma. The chain links TRBV5-1 to TRBJ2-5, with D possibly TRBD2 on 5 matching bases. Sequenced material: CD4+ T cells from blood, taken at baseline. CDR3 DNA sequence: TGCGCCAGCAGCTCTAGACCAGCGGCCCAAGAGACCCAGTACTTC. This translates into CASSSRPAAQETQYF.